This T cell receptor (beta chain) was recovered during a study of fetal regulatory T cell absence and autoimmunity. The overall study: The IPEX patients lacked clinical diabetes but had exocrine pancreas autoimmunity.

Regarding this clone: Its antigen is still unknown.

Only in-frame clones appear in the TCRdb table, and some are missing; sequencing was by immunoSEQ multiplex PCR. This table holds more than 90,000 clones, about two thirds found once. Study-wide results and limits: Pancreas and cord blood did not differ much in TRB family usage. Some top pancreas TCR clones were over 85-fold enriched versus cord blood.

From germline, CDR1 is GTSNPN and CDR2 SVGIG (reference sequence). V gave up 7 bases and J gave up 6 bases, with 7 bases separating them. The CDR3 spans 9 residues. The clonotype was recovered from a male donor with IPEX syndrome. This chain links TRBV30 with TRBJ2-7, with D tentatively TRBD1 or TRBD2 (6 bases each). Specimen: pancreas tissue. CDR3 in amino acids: CASGAEQYF. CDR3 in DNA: TGTGCCTCGGGGGCCGAGCAGTACTTC.